This record concerns one T cell receptor beta chain sequence. Its specificity is unknown. The source of the sample is a study of T cell responses to AZD1222 COVID-19 vaccine. Study-level points and caveats: Just a handful of AZD1222 recipients tested seropositive at baseline.

Sequenced by immunoSEQ multiplex PCR; TCRdb stores in-frame clones only, minus some. The table shows more than 100,000 clones, with about nine tenths occurring only once. The analysis combined second doses at about 4 or about 12 weeks. The TCR originated in an adult who received the AZD1222 COVID-19 vaccine. This sample comprised peripheral blood, obtained 28 days after the second AZD1222 dose.

Here the CDR3 DNA reads TGTGCCAGCAGCACCACAGGGGACAATGAGCAGTTCTTC. Residues: CASSTTGDNEQFF. The genes are TRBV3-1 (or the pseudogene TRBV3-2) and TRBJ2-1; 7 bases match TRBD1. Germline V gene sequence: CDR1 LGHDT, CDR2 YNNKEL (reference sequence). V shed 5 bases, J shed 5 bases, and the junction held 3 bases outside the gene matches. The CDR3 loop spans 13 amino acids.